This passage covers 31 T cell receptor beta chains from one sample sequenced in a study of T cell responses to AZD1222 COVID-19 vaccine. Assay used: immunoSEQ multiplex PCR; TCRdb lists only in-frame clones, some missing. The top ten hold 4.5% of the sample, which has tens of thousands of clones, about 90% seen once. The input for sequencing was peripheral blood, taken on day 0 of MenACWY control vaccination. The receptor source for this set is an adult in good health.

The CDR3 coding sequence is TGTGCCAGCTCACCCGGTTCCGGCGGCCAAGAGACCCAGTACTTC. As protein: CASSPGSGGQETQYF. The V call is TRBV18, the J call TRBJ2-5; D is unresolved. Germline V gives CDR1 KGHSH, CDR2 LQKENI. Trimming left V 3 bases short and J 1 base short, with 12 bases between. The CDR3 length is 15 residues.

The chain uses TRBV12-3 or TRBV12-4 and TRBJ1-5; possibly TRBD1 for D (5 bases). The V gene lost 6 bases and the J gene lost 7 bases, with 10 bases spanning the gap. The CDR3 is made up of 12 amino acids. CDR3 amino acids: CASRGTGQPQHF. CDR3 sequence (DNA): TGTGCCAGCAGGGGGACTGGGCAGCCCCAGCATTTT.

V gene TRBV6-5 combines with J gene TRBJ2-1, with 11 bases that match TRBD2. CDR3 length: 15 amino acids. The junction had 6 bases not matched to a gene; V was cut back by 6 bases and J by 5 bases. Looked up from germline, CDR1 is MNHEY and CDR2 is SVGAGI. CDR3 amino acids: CASSTLAGADNEQFF. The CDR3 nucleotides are TGTGCCAGCAGCACACTAGCGGGAGCCGACAATGAGCAGTTCTTC.

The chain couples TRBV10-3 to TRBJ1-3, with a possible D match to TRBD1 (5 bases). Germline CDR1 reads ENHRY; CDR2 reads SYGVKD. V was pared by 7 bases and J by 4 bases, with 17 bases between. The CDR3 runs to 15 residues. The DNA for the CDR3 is TGTGCCATCATGGCCCAAACAGGACCCGGAAACACCATATATTTT. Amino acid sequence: CAIMAQTGPGNTIYF.

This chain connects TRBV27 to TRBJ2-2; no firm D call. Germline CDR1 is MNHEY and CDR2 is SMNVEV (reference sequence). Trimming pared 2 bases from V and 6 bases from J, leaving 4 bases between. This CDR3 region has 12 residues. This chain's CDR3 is CASSLPAGELFF. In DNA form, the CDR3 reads TGTGCCAGCAGTTTACCCGCCGGGGAGCTGTTTTTT.

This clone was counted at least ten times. DNA for the CDR3: TGTGCCAGTAGTATGTGGGGGCCCAATCAGCCCCAGCATTTT. It translates to CASSMWGPNQPQHF. The rearrangement uses TRBV19 and TRBJ1-5; a weak D match, TRBD1 (6 bases). CDR3 size: 14 residues. Trimming cost V 3 bases and J 3 bases, with 9 bases left between them. CDR1 is LNHDA, CDR2 SQIVND, per germline (reference sequence).

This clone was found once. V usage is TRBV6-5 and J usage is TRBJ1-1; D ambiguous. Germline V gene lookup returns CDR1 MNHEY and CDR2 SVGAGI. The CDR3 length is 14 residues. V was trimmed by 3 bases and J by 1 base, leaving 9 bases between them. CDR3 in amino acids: CASSYQAKNTEAFF. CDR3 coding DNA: TGTGCCAGCAGTTATCAGGCGAAGAACACTGAAGCTTTCTTT.

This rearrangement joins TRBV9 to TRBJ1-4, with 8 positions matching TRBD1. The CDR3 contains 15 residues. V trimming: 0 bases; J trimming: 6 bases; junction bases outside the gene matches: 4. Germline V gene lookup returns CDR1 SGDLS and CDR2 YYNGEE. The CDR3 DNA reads TGTGCCAGCAGCGTAGGGAACAGGGGGGATGAAAAACTGTTTTTT. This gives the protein CASSVGNRGDEKLFF.

The CDR3 region has the DNA TGTGCCAGCAGCCGGGGACTAGTGGAGACCGGGGAGCTGTTTTTT. This translates into CASSRGLVETGELFF. The chain recombines TRBV7-2 with TRBJ2-2, with TRBD2 identical over 8 bases. The germline CDR1 and CDR2 sequences are SGHTA and FQGNSA. V lost 5 bases and J lost 5; bases outside the gene matches: 7. The CDR3 is made up of 15 amino acids.

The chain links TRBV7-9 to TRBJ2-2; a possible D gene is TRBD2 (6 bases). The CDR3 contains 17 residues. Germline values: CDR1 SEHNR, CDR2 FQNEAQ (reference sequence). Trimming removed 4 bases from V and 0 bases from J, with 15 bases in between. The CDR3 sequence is CASSYPVGGTNTGELFF. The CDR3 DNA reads TGTGCCAGCAGCTACCCGGTTGGGGGGACGAACACCGGGGAGCTGTTTTTT. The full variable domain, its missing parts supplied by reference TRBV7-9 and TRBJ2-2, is DTGVSQNPRHKITKRGQNVTFRCDPISEHNRLYWYRQTLGQGPEFLTYFQNEAQLEKSRLLSDRFSAERPKGSFSTLEIQRTEQGDSAMYLCASSYPVGGTNTGELFFGEGSRLTVL.

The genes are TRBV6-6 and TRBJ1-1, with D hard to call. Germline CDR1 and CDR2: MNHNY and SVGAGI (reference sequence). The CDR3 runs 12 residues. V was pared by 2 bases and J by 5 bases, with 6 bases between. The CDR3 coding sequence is TGTGCCAGCAGTTACGGCGTAACTGAAGCTTTCTTT. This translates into CASSYGVTEAFF.

The CDR3 here is CASSQGATVNYGYTF. CDR3 nucleotides: TGTGCCAGCAGCCAAGGGGCGACAGTGAACTATGGCTACACCTTC. V gene TRBV3-1 (or the pseudogene TRBV3-2) combines with J gene TRBJ1-2; D might be TRBD1 (5 bases). Germline loops: CDR1 LGHDT, CDR2 YNNKEL (reference sequence). The length of the CDR3 is 15 residues. Trimming pared 1 base from V and 2 bases from J, leaving 11 bases between.

The CDR3 loop is CASSLASGNEQFF. The CDR3 coding sequence is TGTGCCAGCTCTCTGGCATCCGGCAATGAGCAGTTCTTC. The chain carries TRBV7-2 and TRBJ2-1; D not resolved. The CDR3 has 13 amino acids. Germline-derived CDR1 and CDR2 are SGHTA and FQGNSA. V lost 8 bases and J 6 bases, leaving 14 bases between the germline ends. Together with reference TRBV7-2 and TRBJ2-1, the CDR3 gives the full variable domain: GAGVSQSPSNKVTEKGKDVELRCDPISGHTALYWYRQSLGQGLEFLIYFQGNSAPDKSGLPSDRFSAERTGGSVSTLTIQRTQQEDSAVYLCASSLASGNEQFFGPGTRLTVL.

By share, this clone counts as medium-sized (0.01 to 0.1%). CDR3 amino acids: CATSDLRDTGELFF. CDR3 in DNA: TGTGCCACCAGTGATTTGCGTGACACCGGGGAGCTGTTTTTT. The J gene is TRBJ2-2, the V gene TRBV24-1; D is uncertain. The CDR3 is made up of 14 amino acids. Trimming left V 0 bases short and J 3 bases short, with 4 bases between. The V gene's germline CDR1 is KGHDR and CDR2 SFDVKD.

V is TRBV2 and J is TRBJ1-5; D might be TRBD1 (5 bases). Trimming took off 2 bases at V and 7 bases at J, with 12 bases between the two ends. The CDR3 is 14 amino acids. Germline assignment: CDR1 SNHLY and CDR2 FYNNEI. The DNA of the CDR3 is TGTGCCAGCAGTGAACAGGGATTGAACCAGCCCCAGCATTTT. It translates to CASSEQGLNQPQHF.

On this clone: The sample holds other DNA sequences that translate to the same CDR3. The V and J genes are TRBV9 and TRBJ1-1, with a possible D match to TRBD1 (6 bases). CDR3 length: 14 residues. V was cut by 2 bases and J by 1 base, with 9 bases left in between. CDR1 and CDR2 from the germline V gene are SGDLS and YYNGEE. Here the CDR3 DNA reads TGTGCCAGCAGCGTCGAGGGGGGGAACACTGAAGCTTTCTTT. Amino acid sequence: CASSVEGGNTEAFF.

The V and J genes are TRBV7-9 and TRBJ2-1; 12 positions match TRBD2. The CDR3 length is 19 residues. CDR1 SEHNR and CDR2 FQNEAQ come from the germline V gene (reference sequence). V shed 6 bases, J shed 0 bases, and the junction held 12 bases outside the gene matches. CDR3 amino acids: CASSSRTSGDPGSYNEQFF. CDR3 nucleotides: TGTGCCAGCAGTTCCCGGACTAGCGGGGACCCGGGCTCCTACAATGAGCAGTTCTTC. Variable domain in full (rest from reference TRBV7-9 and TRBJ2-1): DTGVSQNPRHKITKRGQNVTFRCDPISEHNRLYWYRQTLGQGPEFLTYFQNEAQLEKSRLLSDRFSAERPKGSFSTLEIQRTEQGDSAMYLCASSSRTSGDPGSYNEQFFGPGTRLTVL.

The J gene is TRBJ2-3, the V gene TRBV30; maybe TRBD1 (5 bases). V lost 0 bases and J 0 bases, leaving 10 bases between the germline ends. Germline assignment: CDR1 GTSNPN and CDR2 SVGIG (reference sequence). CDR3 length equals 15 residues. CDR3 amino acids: CAWSVIGQSTDTQYF. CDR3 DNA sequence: TGTGCCTGGAGTGTAATAGGACAAAGCACAGATACGCAGTATTTT.

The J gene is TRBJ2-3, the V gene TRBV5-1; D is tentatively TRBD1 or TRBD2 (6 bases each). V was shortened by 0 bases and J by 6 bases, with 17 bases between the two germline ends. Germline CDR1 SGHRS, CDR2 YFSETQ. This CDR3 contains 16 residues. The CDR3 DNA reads TGCGCCAGCAGCTTGGGGGCCCCGACTAGGGGGGATACGCAGTATTTT. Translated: CASSLGAPTRGDTQYF.

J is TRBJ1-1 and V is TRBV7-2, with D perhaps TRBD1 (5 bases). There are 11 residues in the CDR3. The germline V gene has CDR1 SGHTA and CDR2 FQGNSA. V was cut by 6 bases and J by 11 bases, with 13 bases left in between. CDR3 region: CASRSVGGAFF. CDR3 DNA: TGTGCCAGCAGATCCGTCGGGGGTGCTTTCTTT.

The CDR3 is CASALGGSGPYNEQFF. Written as DNA, the CDR3 is TGTGCCAGCGCTCTTGGCGGGAGTGGGCCCTACAATGAGCAGTTCTTC. J is TRBJ2-1 and V is TRBV28; 7 bases align to TRBD2. J lost 2 bases, V lost 8 bases, and 12 bases had no gene match. The V gene's germline CDR1 is MDHEN and CDR2 SYDVKM. The CDR3 length is 16 residues.

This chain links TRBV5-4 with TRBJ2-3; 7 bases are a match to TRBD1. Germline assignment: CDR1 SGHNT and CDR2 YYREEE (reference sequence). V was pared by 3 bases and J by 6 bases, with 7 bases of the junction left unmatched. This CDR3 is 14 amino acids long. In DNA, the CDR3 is TGTGCCAGCAGCTACAGGGGCCCCCTGGATACGCAGTATTTT. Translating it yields CASSYRGPLDTQYF. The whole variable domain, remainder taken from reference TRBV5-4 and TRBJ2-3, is ETGVTQSPTHLIKTRGQQVTLRCSSQSGHNTVSWYQQALGQGPQFIFQYYREEENGRGNFPPRFSGLQFPNYSSELNVNALELDDSALYLCASSYRGPLDTQYFGPGTRLTVL.

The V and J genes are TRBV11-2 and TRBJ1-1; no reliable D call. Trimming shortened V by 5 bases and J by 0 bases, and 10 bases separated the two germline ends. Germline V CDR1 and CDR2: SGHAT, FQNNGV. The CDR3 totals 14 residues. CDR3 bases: TGTGCCAGCAGCCCTTGGAGGATGAACACTGAAGCTTTCTTT. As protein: CASSPWRMNTEAFF.

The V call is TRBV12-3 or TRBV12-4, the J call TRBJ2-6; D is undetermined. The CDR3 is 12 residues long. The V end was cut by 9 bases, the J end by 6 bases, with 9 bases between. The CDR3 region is CASFDAANVLTF. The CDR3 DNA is TGTGCCAGTTTTGATGCGGCCAACGTCCTGACTTTC.

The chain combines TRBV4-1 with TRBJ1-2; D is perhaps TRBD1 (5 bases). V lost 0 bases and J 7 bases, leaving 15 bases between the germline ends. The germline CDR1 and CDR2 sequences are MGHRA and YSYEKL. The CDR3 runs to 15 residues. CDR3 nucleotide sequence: TGCGCCAGCAGCCAAGATAGGTCGGGGGTCGCTGGCTACACCTTC. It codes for CASSQDRSGVAGYTF.

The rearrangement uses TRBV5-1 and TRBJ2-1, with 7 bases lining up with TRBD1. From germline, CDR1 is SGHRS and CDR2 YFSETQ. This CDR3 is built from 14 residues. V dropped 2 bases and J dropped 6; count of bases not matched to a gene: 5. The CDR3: CASSFPGQTNEQFF. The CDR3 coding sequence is TGCGCCAGCAGCTTCCCGGGACAGACCAATGAGCAGTTCTTC.

This CDR3 is CACLPSGEETQYF. The CDR3 DNA follows: TGTGCCTGCCTCCCTTCAGGGGAAGAGACCCAGTACTTC. The J gene is TRBJ2-5, the V gene TRBV30; tentatively, D is TRBD1 (6 bases). The germline V gene has CDR1 GTSNPN and CDR2 SVGIG (reference sequence). The ends were cut back, 6 bases at V and 3 bases at J, with 14 bases in the middle. The CDR3 covers 13 residues.

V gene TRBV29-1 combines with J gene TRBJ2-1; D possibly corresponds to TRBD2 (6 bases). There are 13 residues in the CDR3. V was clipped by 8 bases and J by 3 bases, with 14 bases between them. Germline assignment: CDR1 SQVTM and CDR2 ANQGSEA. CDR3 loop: CSTSPGVYNEQFF. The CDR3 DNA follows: TGCAGCACCTCCCCGGGAGTCTACAATGAGCAGTTCTTC.

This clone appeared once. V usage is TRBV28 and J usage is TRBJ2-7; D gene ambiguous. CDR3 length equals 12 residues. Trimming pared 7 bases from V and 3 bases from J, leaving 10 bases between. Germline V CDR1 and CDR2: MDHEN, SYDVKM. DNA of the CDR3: TGTGCCAGCACAGACACTCGCTACGAGCAGTACTTC. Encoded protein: CASTDTRYEQYF.

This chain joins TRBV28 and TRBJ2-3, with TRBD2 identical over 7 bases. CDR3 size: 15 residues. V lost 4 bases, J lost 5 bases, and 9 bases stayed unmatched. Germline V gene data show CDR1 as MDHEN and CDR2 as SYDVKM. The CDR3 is CASSSRGREIDTQYF. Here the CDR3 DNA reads TGTGCCAGCAGTTCCCGAGGGCGGGAGATAGATACGCAGTATTTT.

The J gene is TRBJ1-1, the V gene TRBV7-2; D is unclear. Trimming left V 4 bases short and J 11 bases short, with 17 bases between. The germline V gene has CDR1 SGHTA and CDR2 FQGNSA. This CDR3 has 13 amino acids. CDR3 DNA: TGTGCCAGCAGCTCCAATCCAGGCGGATCGGCTTTCTTT. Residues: CASSSNPGGSAFF.